This TCR beta chain was captured in a study of cytomegalovirus exposure and HLA in healthy donors. There were likely unrecorded immune exposures, though donors were nominally healthy when sampled. Overall study findings and caveats: Rarity held for most TCR sequences, but there were some public TCRs that occurred in many donors.

Of note for this clone: What it binds is unknown.

This CDR3 spans 14 amino acids. Deletions cut 2 bases from V and 5 bases from J, with 12 bases between. The V gene's germline CDR1 is SGHRS and CDR2 YFSETQ. Vbeta (60) and Jbeta (13) primers were used in the PCR. Assay used: immunoSEQ multiplex PCR; TCRdb lists only in-frame clones, some missing. Here the sample spans around 130,000 clones, 75% being singletons. This chain uses TRBV5-1 with TRBJ2-3; weak D call: TRBD2 (6 bases). Sequencing was performed on PBMCs. This TCR was recovered from a middle-aged woman in good health and CMV-seropositive. CDR3 DNA sequence: TGCGCCAGCAGCTTAGGGACTGGTGAAGATACGCAGTATTTT. Residues: CASSLGTGEDTQYF.